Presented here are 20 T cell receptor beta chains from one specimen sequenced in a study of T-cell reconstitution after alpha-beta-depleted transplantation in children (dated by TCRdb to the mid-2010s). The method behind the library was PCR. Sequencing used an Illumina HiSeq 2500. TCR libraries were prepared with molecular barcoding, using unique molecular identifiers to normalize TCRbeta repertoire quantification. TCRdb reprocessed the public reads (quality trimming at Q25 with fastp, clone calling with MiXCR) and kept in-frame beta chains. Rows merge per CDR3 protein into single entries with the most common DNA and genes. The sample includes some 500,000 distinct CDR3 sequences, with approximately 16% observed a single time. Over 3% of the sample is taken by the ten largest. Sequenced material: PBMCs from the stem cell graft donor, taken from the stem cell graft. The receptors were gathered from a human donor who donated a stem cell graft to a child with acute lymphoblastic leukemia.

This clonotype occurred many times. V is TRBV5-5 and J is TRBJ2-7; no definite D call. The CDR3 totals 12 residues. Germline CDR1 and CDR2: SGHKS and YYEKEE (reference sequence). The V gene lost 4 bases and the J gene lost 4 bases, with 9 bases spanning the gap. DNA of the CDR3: TGTGCCAGCAGCCTGAATGATTACGAGCAGTACTTC. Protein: CASSLNDYEQYF.

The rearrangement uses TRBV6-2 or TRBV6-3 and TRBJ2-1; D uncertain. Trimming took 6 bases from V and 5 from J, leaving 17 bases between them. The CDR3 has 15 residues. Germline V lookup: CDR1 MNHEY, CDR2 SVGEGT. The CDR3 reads CASSKTLLVDNEQFF. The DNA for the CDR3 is TGTGCCAGCAGCAAAACGCTATTGGTCGACAATGAGCAGTTCTTC.

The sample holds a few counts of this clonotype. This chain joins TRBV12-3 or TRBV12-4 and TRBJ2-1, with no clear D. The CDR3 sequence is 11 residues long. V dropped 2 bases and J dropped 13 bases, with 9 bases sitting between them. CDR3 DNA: TGTGCCAGCAGTTTAACCGAACTTCAGTTCTTC. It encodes CASSLTELQFF.

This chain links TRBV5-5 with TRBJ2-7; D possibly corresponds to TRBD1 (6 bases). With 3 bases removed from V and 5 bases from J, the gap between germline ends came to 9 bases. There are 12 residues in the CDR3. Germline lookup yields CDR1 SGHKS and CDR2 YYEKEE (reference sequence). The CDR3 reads CASSWGTNEQYF. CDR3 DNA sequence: TGTGCCAGCAGCTGGGGGACAAACGAGCAGTACTTC.

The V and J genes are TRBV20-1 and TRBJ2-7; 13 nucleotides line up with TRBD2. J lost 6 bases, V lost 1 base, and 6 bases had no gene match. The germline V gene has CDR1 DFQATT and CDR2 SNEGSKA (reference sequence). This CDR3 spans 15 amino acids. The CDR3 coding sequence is TGCAGTGCTAGAGCTGGGACTAGCGGGATTGGCGAGCAGTACTTC. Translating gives CSARAGTSGIGEQYF.

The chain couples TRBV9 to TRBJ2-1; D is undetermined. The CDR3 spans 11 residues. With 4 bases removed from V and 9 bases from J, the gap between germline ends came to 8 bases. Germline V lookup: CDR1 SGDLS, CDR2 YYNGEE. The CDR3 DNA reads TGTGCCAGCAGCCGAAACGTTGAGCAGTTCTTC. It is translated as CASSRNVEQFF.

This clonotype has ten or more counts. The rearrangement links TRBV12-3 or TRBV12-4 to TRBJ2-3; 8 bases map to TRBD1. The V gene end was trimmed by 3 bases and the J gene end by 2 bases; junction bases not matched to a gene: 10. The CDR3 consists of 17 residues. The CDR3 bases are TGTGCCAGCAGTTTTATCTGGGACAGGCTAAACACAGATACGCAGTATTTT. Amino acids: CASSFIWDRLNTDTQYF.

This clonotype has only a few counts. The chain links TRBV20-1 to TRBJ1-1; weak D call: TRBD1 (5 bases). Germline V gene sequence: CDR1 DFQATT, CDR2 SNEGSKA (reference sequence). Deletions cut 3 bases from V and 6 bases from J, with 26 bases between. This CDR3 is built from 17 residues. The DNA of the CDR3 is TGCAGTGCTAGTCCCTCGGCCCGCGGGGCCCTAGGCGCTGAAGCTTTCTTT. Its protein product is CSASPSARGALGAEAFF.

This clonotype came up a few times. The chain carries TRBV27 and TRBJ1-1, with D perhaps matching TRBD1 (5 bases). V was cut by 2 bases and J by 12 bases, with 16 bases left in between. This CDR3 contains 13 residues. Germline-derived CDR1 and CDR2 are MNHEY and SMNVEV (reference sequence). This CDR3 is CASSLSVGADTFF. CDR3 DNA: TGTGCCAGCAGTTTAAGTGTAGGGGCAGACACTTTCTTT.

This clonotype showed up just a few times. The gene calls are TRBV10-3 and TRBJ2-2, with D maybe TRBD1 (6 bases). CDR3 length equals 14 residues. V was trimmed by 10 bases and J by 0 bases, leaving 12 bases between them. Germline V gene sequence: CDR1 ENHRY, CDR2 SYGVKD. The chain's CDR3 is CATRTDSNTGELFF. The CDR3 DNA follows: TGTGCCACCAGGACAGACTCGAACACCGGGGAGCTGTTTTTT.

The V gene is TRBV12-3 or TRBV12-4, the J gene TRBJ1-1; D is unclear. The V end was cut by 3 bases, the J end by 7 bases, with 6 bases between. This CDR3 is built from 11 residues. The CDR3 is CASSFSIEAFF. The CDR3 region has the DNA TGTGCCAGCAGTTTCAGTATTGAAGCTTTCTTT.

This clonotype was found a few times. CDR3 loop: CASSFSGPAYEQYF. Written as DNA, the CDR3 is TGCGCCAGCAGCTTTAGCGGGCCAGCCTACGAGCAGTACTTC. The chain couples TRBV5-1 to TRBJ2-7; TRBD2 aligns across 7 bases. The CDR3 covers 14 residues. The J segment lost 2 bases and the V segment lost 2 bases, leaving 4 bases of the junction unmatched. Per the germline V gene, CDR1 is SGHRS and CDR2 is YFSETQ.

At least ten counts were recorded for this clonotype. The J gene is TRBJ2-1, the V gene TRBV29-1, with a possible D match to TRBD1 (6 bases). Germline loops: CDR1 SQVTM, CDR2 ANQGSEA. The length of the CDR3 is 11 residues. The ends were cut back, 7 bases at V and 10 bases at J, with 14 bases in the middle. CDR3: CSAAPGQEQFF. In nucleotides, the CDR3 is TGCAGCGCCGCCCCGGGACAAGAGCAGTTCTTC.

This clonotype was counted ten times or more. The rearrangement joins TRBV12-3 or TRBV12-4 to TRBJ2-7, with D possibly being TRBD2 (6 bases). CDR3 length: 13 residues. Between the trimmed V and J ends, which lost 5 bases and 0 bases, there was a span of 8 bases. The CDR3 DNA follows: TGTGCCAGCAGTAGCGGGTTCTCCTACGAGCAGTACTTC. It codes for CASSSGFSYEQYF.

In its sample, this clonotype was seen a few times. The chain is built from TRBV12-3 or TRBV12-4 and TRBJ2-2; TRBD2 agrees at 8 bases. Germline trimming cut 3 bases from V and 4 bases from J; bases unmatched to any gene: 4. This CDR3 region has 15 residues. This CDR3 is CASSLGLEGTGELFF. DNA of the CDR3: TGTGCCAGCAGTTTGGGACTAGAGGGCACCGGGGAGCTGTTTTTT.

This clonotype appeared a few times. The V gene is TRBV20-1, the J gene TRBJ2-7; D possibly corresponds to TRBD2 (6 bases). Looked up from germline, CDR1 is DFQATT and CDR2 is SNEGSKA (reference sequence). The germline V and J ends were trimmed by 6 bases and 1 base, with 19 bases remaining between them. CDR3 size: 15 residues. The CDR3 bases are TGCAGTGCCCGGGCCGCGCGCGGGGATTCCTACGAGCAGTACTTC. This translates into CSARAARGDSYEQYF.

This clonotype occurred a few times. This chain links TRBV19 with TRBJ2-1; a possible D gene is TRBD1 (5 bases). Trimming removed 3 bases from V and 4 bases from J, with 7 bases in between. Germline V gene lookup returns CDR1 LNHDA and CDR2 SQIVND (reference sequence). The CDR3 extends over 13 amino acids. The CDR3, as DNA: TGTGCCAGTAGTATTGCAGGGTACAATGAGCAGTTCTTC. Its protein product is CASSIAGYNEQFF.

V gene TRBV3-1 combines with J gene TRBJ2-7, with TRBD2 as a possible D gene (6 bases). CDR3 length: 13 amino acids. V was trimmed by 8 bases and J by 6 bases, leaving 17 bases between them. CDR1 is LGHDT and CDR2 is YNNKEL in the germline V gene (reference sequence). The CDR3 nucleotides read TGTGCCAGCTGCGGACATGGGGGGTGCGAGCAGTACTTC. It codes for CASCGHGGCEQYF.

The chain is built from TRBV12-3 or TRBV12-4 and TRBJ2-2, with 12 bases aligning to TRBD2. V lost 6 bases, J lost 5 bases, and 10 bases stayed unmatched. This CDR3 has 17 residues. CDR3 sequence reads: CASSPLAGGPETGELFF. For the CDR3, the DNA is TGTGCCAGCAGCCCCCTAGCGGGAGGGCCAGAGACCGGGGAGCTGTTTTTT.

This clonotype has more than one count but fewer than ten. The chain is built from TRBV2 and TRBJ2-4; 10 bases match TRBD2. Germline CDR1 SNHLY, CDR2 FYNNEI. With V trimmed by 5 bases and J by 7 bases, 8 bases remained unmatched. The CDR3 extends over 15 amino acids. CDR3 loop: CASSLLAGLGNIQYF. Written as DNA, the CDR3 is TGTGCCAGCAGTCTACTAGCGGGATTAGGGAACATTCAGTACTTC.